This T cell receptor beta chain was recovered during a study of T cell repertoires in cytomegalovirus infection. Study in general: Public TCR beta signatures were indicative of both CMV infection and a matching HLA type. Findings of the study overall: Across the ex vivo response, the dominant clonotypes were HLA-C-restricted CMV-specific TCR beta clonotypes. The cumulative frequency of public TCR beta families distinguished individuals who carried CMV together with the relevant HLA.

Many counts were recorded for this clonotype. Its target is not known. A single record per CDR3 protein comes from TCRdb applying MiXCR to the reads. The data show some 320,000 distinct CDR3 sequences, approximately 9.5% seen once. Germline V lookup: CDR1 SGHTA, CDR2 FQGNSA. CDR3 length equals 14 residues. V was clipped by 5 bases and J by 2 bases; unmatched bases: 6. The chain couples TRBV7-2 to TRBJ2-7; 7 bases align to TRBD1. Input material: PBMCs. The clonotype originates from a human donor in good health (CMV status not recorded). Some clones in this sample may be carry-over from other donors' samples. The CDR3 region is CASSPGGFAYEQYF. The CDR3 bases are TGTGCCAGCAGCCCAGGGGGTTTTGCCTACGAGCAGTACTTC.